This TCR beta chain was identified during a study of OX40 agonist ivuxolimab in advanced cancers. At the level of the study: Three individuals attained partial responses, comprising one hepatocellular carcinoma case and two cutaneous melanoma cases.

The assay was immunoSEQ multiplex PCR, and TCRdb's table has in-frame clones only and misses some. The sample yields some 79,000 clones, just over 85% seen once. Germline CDR1 is SQVTM and CDR2 is ANQGSEA. The CDR3 has 14 residues. V was pared by 6 bases and J by 4 bases, with 16 bases between. The TCR sequence derives from an adult with an advanced solid tumor such as melanoma, head and neck, liver or kidney cancer. J is TRBJ2-1 and V is TRBV29-1, with a tentative D call TRBD2 (5 bases). The specimen was CD4+ or CD8+ T cells sorted from blood, collected in a trial of the OX40 agonist ivuxolimab. This CDR3 reads CSVRNQDLYNEQFF. The CDR3 DNA is TGCAGCGTGAGGAACCAGGACTTATACAATGAGCAGTTCTTC.